This T cell receptor (beta chain) comes out of a study of blood T cell repertoires in COVID-19. Background on the study: Collection of acute and convalescent COVID-19 samples took place in the United States, Italy and Spain. T cells, B-cell-depleted T cells, or PBMCs provided the cDNA or gDNA that served as material.

Authors' data handling: Amplifying reference gene primers gave estimates of nucleated cell counts. TCRdb's table, derived via immunoSEQ multiplex PCR, lists solely in-frame clones and lacks some. V and J calls and clone size come straight from that table; D and trimming were deduced from the DNA. The sample has about 120,000 clones, roughly 79% seen once. From germline, CDR1 is SGHRS and CDR2 YFSETQ. CDR3 length: 15 amino acids. After removal of 4 bases from V and 4 bases from J, the junction contained 7 bases not matched to a gene. Source material: peripheral blood. This rearrangement joins TRBV5-1 to TRBJ1-1; 10 nucleotides agree with TRBD1. This TCR came from a man between 65 and 85 years old with acute or convalescent COVID-19. CDR3 protein: CASSLRTGGVTEAFF. CDR3 in DNA: TGCGCCAGCAGCCTAAGGACAGGGGGGGTCACTGAAGCTTTCTTT. The complete variable domain, with remaining parts taken from reference TRBV5-1 and TRBJ1-1, reads KAGVTQTPRYLIKTRGQQVTLSCSPISGHRSVSWYQQTPGQGLQFLFEYFSETQRNKGNFPGRFSGRQFSNSRSEMNVSTLELGDSALYLCASSLRTGGVTEAFFGQGTRLTVV.